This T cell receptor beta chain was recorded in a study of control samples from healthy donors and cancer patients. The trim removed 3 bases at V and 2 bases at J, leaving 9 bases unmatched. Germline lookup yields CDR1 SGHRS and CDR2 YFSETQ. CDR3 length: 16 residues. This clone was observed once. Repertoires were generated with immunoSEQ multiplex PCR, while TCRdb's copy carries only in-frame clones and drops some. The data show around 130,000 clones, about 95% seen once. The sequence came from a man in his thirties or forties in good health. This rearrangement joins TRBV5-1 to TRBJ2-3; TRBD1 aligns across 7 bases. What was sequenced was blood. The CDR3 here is CASSSPDRSTTDTQYF. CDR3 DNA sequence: TGCGCCAGCAGCTCGCCGGACAGGAGCACCACAGATACGCAGTATTTT.